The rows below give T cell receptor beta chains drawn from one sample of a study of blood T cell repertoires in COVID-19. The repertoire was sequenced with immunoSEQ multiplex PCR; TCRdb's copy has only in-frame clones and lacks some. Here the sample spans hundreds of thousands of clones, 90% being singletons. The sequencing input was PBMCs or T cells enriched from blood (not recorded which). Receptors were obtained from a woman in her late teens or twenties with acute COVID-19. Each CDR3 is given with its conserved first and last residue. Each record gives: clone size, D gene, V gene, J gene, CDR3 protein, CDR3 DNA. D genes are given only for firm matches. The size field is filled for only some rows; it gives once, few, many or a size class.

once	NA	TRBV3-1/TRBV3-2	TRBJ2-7	CASSQARGKQYF	TGTGCCAGCAGCCAAGCTCGGGGGAAGCAGTACTTC
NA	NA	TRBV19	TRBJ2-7	CASSIGQRVESYEQYF	TGTGCCAGTAGTATAGGCCAGCGGGTCGAATCCTACGAGCAGTACTTC
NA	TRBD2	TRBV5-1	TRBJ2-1	CASSLGLAGNEQFF	TGCGCCAGCAGCTTGGGACTAGCGGGCAATGAGCAGTTCTTC
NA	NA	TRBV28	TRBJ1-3	CASSLGPGLGNTIYF	TGTGCCAGCAGTTTAGGTCCAGGGTTAGGGAACACCATATATTTT
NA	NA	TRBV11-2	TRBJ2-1	CASSLLPGQGSNEQFF	TGTGCCAGCAGCTTATTACCGGGACAAGGGTCCAATGAGCAGTTCTTC
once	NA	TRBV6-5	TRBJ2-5	CASTVHPVQETQYF	TGTGCCAGCACGGTCCATCCCGTCCAAGAGACCCAGTACTTC
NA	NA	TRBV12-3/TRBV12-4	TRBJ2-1	CASSFLSGEQFF	TGTGCCAGCAGTTTTTTGAGTGGTGAGCAGTTCTTC
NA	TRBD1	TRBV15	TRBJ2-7	CATSRDGDRGDEQYF	TGTGCCACCAGCAGAGATGGAGACAGGGGAGACGAGCAGTACTTC
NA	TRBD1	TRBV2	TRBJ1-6	CASSEGTGRNSPLHF	TGTGCCAGCAGTGAAGGGACAGGGAGGAATTCACCCCTCCACTTT
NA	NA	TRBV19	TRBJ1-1	CASSTDKSVDTEAFF	TGTGCCAGTAGTACCGACAAGTCAGTCGACACTGAAGCTTTCTTT
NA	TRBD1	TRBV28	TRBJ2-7	CASSLWGTGGYYEQYF	TGTGCCAGCAGTTTATGGGGGACAGGGGGCTACTACGAGCAGTACTTC
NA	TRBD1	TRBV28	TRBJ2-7	CASSWVLRTGGDYEQYF	TGTGCCAGCAGTTGGGTGCTCCGGACAGGAGGAGACTACGAGCAGTACTTC
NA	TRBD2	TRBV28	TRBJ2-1	CASRQTSGFYNEQFF	TGTGCCAGCAGGCAGACTAGCGGGTTTTACAATGAGCAGTTCTTC
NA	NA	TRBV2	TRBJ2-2	CASRASAVSGELFF	TGTGCCAGCCGCGCTAGCGCGGTTTCCGGGGAGCTGTTTTTT
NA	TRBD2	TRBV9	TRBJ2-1	CASSFRTSGSYNEQFF	TGTGCCAGCAGCTTTCGGACTAGCGGGAGTTACAATGAGCAGTTCTTC
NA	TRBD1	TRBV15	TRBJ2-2	CATSTGTGSAGELFF	TGTGCCACCAGCACCGGGACAGGGTCGGCCGGGGAGCTGTTTTTT